This entry lists 9 T cell receptor beta chains sequenced from one sample in a study of blood T cells in healthy people across ages. The second PCR ran about 6 to 11 cycles with a sample-barcoded 5' primer and J-beta primers. TCRdb itself ran the 5' RACE reads through MiXCR, one entry per CDR3 protein. The repertoire holds 790,000 or so distinct CDR3 sequences, with approximately 53% as singletons. The source material was blood. These receptors were obtained from a man aged 35-49 years in good health.

The chain carries TRBV28 and TRBJ1-2; tentatively, D is TRBD1 (6 bases). CDR3 size: 12 residues. V shed 4 bases and J shed 8 bases, with 11 bases lying between them. The germline CDR1 and CDR2 sequences are MDHEN and SYDVKM. The CDR3 region has the DNA TGTGCCAGCAGTTCTACAGGGCACGGCTACACCTTC. As protein: CASSSTGHGYTF.

This rearrangement joins TRBV9 to TRBJ2-3; the D is unclear. CDR3 length: 14 amino acids. Germline CDR1 SGDLS, CDR2 YYNGEE. Trimming took 0 bases from V and 6 from J, leaving 11 bases between them. CDR3 DNA: TGTGCCAGCAGCGTAGAGGCCGCCTCTGATACGCAGTATTTT. Translation: CASSVEAASDTQYF.

The chain has TRBV3-1 and TRBJ1-2, with D unclear. The V and J ends lost 2 bases and 7 bases respectively, with 8 bases between them. CDR1 and CDR2 from the germline V gene are LGHDT and YNNKEL (reference sequence). The CDR3 consists of 12 residues. This chain's CDR3 is CASSQYTSGYTF. In DNA form, the CDR3 reads TGTGCCAGCAGCCAATATACGAGTGGCTACACCTTC.

This chain joins TRBV27 and TRBJ2-1; D is unclear. Trimming removed 5 bases from V and 3 bases from J, with 14 bases in between. Per the germline V gene, CDR1 is MNHEY and CDR2 is SMNVEV (reference sequence). This CDR3 region has 15 residues. CDR3 sequence: CASSPGLILYNEQFF. The DNA of the CDR3 is TGTGCCAGCAGTCCCGGGTTGATCCTCTACAATGAGCAGTTCTTC.

This sequence joins TRBV7-3 and TRBJ2-3; D gene ambiguous. V lost 4 bases and J lost 0, with 11 bases in between. Germline lookup yields CDR1 SGHTA and CDR2 FQGTGA. The CDR3 is made up of 15 amino acids. CDR3 sequence reads: CASSSKHFSTDTQYF. DNA for the CDR3: TGTGCCAGCAGCTCTAAGCATTTCAGCACAGATACGCAGTATTTT.

This clonotype appeared once. V usage is TRBV6-1 and J usage is TRBJ1-5; 8 bases line up with TRBD1. The V gene's germline CDR1 is MNHNS and CDR2 SASEGT. The CDR3 is 18 amino acids. The V and J ends lost 5 bases and 4 bases, in that order; junction bases with no gene match: 16. The CDR3 DNA reads TGTGCCAGCAGTCGGATCCTGGGGCAGGGGGCTGGGAATCAGCCCCAGCATTTT. Protein product: CASSRILGQGAGNQPQHF.

The sample holds a few counts of this clonotype. The CDR3 nucleotides are TGTGCCAGCAGTCCAGAGACTAACCAGTACAATGAGCAGTTCTTC. Translation gives CASSPETNQYNEQFF. This rearrangement joins TRBV27 to TRBJ2-1; TRBD2 might be the D (5 bases). The CDR3 is 15 amino acids. Germline V CDR1 and CDR2: MNHEY, SMNVEV (reference sequence). The ends were cut back, 5 bases at V and 4 bases at J, with 15 bases in the middle.

The rearrangement uses TRBV19 and TRBJ2-7; D unclear. Near its end, the DNA agrees better with TRBJ2-5, so the J call may be wrong. CDR3 size: 15 residues. Germline CDR1 and CDR2: LNHDA and SQIVND (reference sequence). For the CDR3, the DNA is TGTGCCAGTAGTATCCACCCCCGACTCGGGGAGACCCAGTACTTC. Translated: CASSIHPRLGETQYF.

This chain connects TRBV5-1 to TRBJ2-7; 9 bases fit TRBD1. This CDR3 region has 11 residues. Germline CDR1 and CDR2: SGHRS and YFSETQ. V lost 7 bases and J lost 7; bases outside the gene matches: 3. The CDR3 nucleotides are TGCGCCAGCCCCGGACAGGGGGAGCAGTACTTC. Amino acid sequence: CASPGQGEQYF.